Given below is one T cell receptor beta chain in context. Its antigen is unidentified. This specimen belongs to a study of T cell responses to AZD1222 COVID-19 vaccine. Findings and limits, study-wide: Donor demographics were predominantly white British with a female majority; clonal diversity may be underestimated. Spike-wide vaccine-associated CD4 TCRs dominated at 160-218 and 743-854.

Here immunoSEQ multiplex PCR was the method, and the copy in TCRdb shows in-frame clones only, minus some. The table lists 210,000 or so clones, more than 85% of them singletons. Trimming took 5 bases from V and 8 from J, leaving 12 bases between them. The germline gives CDR1 SGHTA, CDR2 FQGNSA. The CDR3 sequence is 12 residues long. The source of this sequence is an adult in good health. The J gene is TRBJ1-2, the V gene TRBV7-2; D call uncertain. The sample was peripheral blood, taken on day 0 of MenACWY control vaccination. CDR3 nucleotide sequence: TGTGCCAGCAGCCCTGGAACTTTCGGCTACACCTTC. Translating it yields CASSPGTFGYTF. The variable domain in full, with the rest retrieved from reference TRBV7-2 and TRBJ1-2, is GAGVSQSPSNKVTEKGKDVELRCDPISGHTALYWYRQSLGQGLEFLIYFQGNSAPDKSGLPSDRFSAERTGGSVSTLTIQRTQQEDSAVYLCASSPGTFGYTFGSGTRLTVV.